The T cell receptor beta chain described here comes from a study of Graves' ophthalmopathy and Graves' hyperthyroidism. From RNA, the CDR3 regions of TCR beta chains were amplified and sequenced. Amplification began with first-round RT-PCR using HTBI primers, then second-round multiplex PCR was performed. TCRdb ran MiXCR on the multiplex PCR reads and lists one entry per CDR3 protein. The sample lists 1 million to 1.3 million distinct CDR3 sequences, 36% seen once, with over 8.5% in the top ten. The V gene end was trimmed by 4 bases and the J gene end by 3 bases; junction bases not matched to a gene: 8. This CDR3 region has 15 residues. Per germline, CDR1 MGHDK and CDR2 SYGVNS.

The receptor comes from an adult man with Graves' hyperthyroidism. Sequencing was carried out using peripheral blood or thyroid tissue (not recorded which). V gene TRBV25-1 combines with J gene TRBJ2-7; TRBD2 agrees at 8 bases. DNA of the CDR3: TGTGCCAGCAGTGCTATACCCAGCGGGAGCTACGAGCAGTACTTC. Translation gives CASSAIPSGSYEQYF.